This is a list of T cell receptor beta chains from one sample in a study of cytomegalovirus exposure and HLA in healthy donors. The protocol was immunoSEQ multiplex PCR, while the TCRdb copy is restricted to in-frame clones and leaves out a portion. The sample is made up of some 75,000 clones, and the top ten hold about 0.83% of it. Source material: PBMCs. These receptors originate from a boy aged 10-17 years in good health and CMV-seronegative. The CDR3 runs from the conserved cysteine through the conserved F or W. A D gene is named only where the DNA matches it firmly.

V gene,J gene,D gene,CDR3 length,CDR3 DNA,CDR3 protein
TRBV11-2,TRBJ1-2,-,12,TGTGCCAGCAGCCGACCTTTGCGGGGCTACACCTTC,CASSRPLRGYTF
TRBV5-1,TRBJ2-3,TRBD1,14,TGCGCCAGCAGCCCCGGGACAGGGAGAGATACGCAGTATTTT,CASSPGTGRDTQYF
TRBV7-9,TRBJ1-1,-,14,TGTGCCAGCAGCTTCCGAGGAACGGGAACTGAAGCTTTCTTT,CASSFRGTGTEAFF
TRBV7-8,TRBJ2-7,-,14,TGTGCCAGCAGCTTATCAGGGGAGATCTACGAGCAGTACTTC,CASSLSGEIYEQYF
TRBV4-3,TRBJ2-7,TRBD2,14,TGCGCCAGCAGCCAAGTAGCGGGAGGGTCCGAGCAGTACTTC,CASSQVAGGSEQYF
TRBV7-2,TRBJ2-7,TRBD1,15,TGTGCCAGCAGCTCCATCACAGGGGAAGCCTACGAGCAGTACTTC,CASSSITGEAYEQYF
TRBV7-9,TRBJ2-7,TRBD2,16,TGTGCCAGCAGATCAATGGAGGGGACTAGCGCTTACGAGCAGTACTTC,CASRSMEGTSAYEQYF
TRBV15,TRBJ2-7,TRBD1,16,TGTGCCACCAGCAGCAAAAGGACAGGTTACCGGCCCGAGCAGTACTTC,CATSSKRTGYRPEQYF
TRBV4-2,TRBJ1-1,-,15,TGTGCCAGCAGCCACGCCGGGGGGATGAACACTGAAGCTTTCTTT,CASSHAGGMNTEAFF
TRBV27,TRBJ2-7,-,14,TGTGCCAGCAGTTTTCTCCAGGGCCCCTACGAGCAGTACTTC,CASSFLQGPYEQYF
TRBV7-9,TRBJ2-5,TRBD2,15,TGTGCCAGCAGCTTGACTAGCGGGGGGAAAGAGACCCAGTACTTC,CASSLTSGGKETQYF
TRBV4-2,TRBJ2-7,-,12,TGTGCCAGCAGCCAAGATCAGTACGAGCAGTACTTC,CASSQDQYEQYF
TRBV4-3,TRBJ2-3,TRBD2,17,TGCGCCAGCAGCCAAGAACGGATGAGCGGGAGGTCAGATACGCAGTATTTT,CASSQERMSGRSDTQYF
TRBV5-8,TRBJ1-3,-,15,TGTGCCAGCAGTACAGGGACGAACCCTGGAAACACCATATATTTT,CASSTGTNPGNTIYF
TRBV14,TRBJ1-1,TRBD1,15,TGTGCCAGCAGCTTTTCCAGGGGGCTTGGCGGTGAAGCTTTCTTT,CASSFSRGLGGEAFF
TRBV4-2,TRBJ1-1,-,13,TGTGCCAGCAGCCAAGAAAAGGACAGTGAAGCTTTCTTT,CASSQEKDSEAFF
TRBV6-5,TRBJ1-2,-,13,TGTGCCAGCAGTCCAGGGCTGACCTATGGCTACACCTTC,CASSPGLTYGYTF
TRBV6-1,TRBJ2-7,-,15,TGTGCCAGCAGTGAGGGAGGTGGGCCGACCTACGAGCAGTACTTC,CASSEGGGPTYEQYF
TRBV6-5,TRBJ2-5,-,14,TGTGCCAGCAGGGGGGGATCTTGGCGGGAGACCCAGTACTTC,CASRGGSWRETQYF
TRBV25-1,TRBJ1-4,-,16,TGTGCCAGCAGTGAATCCCTAGGGGAAACTAATGAAAAACTGTTTTTT,CASSESLGETNEKLFF
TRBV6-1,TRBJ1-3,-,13,TGTGCCACAAACAGGGACCCTGGAAACACCATATATTTT,CATNRDPGNTIYF
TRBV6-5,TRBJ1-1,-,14,TGTGCCAGCAGTTACTCGCGACATCGGTACGAAGCTTTCTTT,CASSYSRHRYEAFF
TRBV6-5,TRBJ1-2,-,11,TGTGCCAGCAGTGGGCTGAATGGCTACACCTTC,CASSGLNGYTF
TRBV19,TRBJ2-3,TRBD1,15,TGTGCCAGTAGCAACAGGGGCTCAAGCACAGATACGCAGTATTTT,CASSNRGSSTDTQYF
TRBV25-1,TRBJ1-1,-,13,TGTGCCAGCAGTGGTGGGGGGGCCACTGAAGCTTTCTTT,CASSGGGATEAFF
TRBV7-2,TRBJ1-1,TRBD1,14,TGTGCCAGCAGCATAATTGACAGGGCCCCTGAAGCTTTCTTT,CASSIIDRAPEAFF
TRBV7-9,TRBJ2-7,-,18,TGTGCCAGCAGCTTAGACTCCCTCGGCGGGACTCGAGACTACGAGCAGTACTTC,CASSLDSLGGTRDYEQYF
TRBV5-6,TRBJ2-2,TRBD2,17,TGTGCCAGCAGCCTTCCTGCCGGACTAGCGGCCACCGGGGAGCTGTTTTTT,CASSLPAGLAATGELFF
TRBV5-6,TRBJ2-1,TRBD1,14,TGTGCCAGCAGCACAGGGGTCGGAATGGATGAGCAGTTCTTC,CASSTGVGMDEQFF
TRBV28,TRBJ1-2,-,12,TGTGCCAGCAGTTTACCGGGGAAAGGCTACACCTTC,CASSLPGKGYTF
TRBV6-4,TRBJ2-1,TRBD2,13,TGTGCCAGCAGTAGCGGGGGGGAAAATGAGCAGTTCTTC,CASSSGGENEQFF
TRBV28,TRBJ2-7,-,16,TGTGCCAGCAGTTTATCCCTACGGGACACTCGTTACGAGCAGTACTTC,CASSLSLRDTRYEQYF
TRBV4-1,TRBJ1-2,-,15,TGCGCCAGCAGCCAAGATGGGGGCCCCCTCAATGGCTACACCTTC,CASSQDGGPLNGYTF
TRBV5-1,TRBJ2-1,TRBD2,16,TGCGCCAGCAGCGTGATGTCTGCGGGGGGGTACAATGAGCAGTTCTTC,CASSVMSAGGYNEQFF
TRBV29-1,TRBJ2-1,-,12,TGCAGCGTGGAGGACCCCGCGGGGGAGCAGTTCTTC,CSVEDPAGEQFF
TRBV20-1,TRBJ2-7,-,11,TGCAGTGCCAGGACTATCTACGAGCAGTACTTC,CSARTIYEQYF
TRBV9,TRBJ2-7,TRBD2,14,TGTGCCAGCAGCGCTTATAGCGGGAGGGGCGAGCAGTACTTC,CASSAYSGRGEQYF
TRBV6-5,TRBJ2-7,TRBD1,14,TGTGCCAGCGGAAGGGACAGGGGGTCCTACGAGCAGTACTTC,CASGRDRGSYEQYF
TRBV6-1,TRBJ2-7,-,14,TGTGCCAGCAGTCGGGGAGCGCACGCCTACGAGCAGTACTTC,CASSRGAHAYEQYF
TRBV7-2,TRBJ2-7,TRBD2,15,TGTGCCAGCAGCTCGACTAGCGGGGGGGTGTACGAGCAGTACTTC,CASSSTSGGVYEQYF
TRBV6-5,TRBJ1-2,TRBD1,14,TGTGCCAGCAGTCTGGGGACAGGGAACTATGGCTACACCTTC,CASSLGTGNYGYTF
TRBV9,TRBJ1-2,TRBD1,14,TGTGCCAGCAGACAGGGGGCTCCTTACTATGGCTACACCTTC,CASRQGAPYYGYTF
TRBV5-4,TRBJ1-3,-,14,TGTGCCAGCAGCTTAGGCAGGGGTGGAAACACCATATATTTT,CASSLGRGGNTIYF
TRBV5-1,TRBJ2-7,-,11,TGCGCCAGCGGGGGAGGAGGCGAGCAGTACTTC,CASGGGGEQYF
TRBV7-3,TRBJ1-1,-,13,TGTGCCAGCACCAACGACAGGAACACTGAAGCTTTCTTT,CASTNDRNTEAFF
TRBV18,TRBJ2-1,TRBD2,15,TGTGCCAGCTCACCGGGCGGGGGGCCTTACAATGAGCAGTTCTTC,CASSPGGGPYNEQFF
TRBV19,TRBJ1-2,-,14,TGTGCCAGTAGTATAGATTACGGTGACTATGGCTACACCTTC,CASSIDYGDYGYTF
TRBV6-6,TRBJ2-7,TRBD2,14,TGTGCCAGCAACGACCGGGGGGGCTCCTACGAGCAGTACTTC,CASNDRGGSYEQYF
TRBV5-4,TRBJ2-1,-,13,TGTGCCAGCAGCTCCGGGACTGTCAATGAGCAGTTCTTC,CASSSGTVNEQFF
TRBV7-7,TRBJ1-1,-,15,TGTGCCACCACTATGTGGTCCGGGGGGAACACTGAAGCTTTCTTT,CATTMWSGGNTEAFF
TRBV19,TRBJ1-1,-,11,TGTGCCAGTAGTGGGGACACTGAGCCTTTCTTT,CASSGDTEPFF
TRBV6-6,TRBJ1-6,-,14,TGTGCCAGCATCCTCAGGGTGGGCGGCTCACCCCTCCACTTT,CASILRVGGSPLHF
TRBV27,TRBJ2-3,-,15,TGTGCCAGCAGTTTATTTATGAGCTTTACAGATACGCAGTATTTT,CASSLFMSFTDTQYF
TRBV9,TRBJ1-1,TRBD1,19,TGTGCCAGCAGCGCGGGCAACCCCGGGACAGGGATATTGAACACTGAAGCTTTCTTT,CASSAGNPGTGILNTEAFF
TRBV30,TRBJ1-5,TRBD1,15,TGTGCCTGGAGTGTACTCGGACAGGGCAATCAGCCCCAGCATTTT,CAWSVLGQGNQPQHF
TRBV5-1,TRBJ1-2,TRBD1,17,TGCGCCAGCAGCAAAAATAGACAGGGAATTCGTCTCTATGGCTACACCTTC,CASSKNRQGIRLYGYTF
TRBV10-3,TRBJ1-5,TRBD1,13,TGTGCCATCAGGTCGACAGGGGATCAGCCCCAGCATTTT,CAIRSTGDQPQHF
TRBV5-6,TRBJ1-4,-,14,TGTGCCAGCAGCATCAGGGCAGCTAATGAAAAACTGTTTTTT,CASSIRAANEKLFF